The T cell receptor (beta chain) described here comes from a study of vaccination and CD4 T cells after COVID-19. Cultured CD4+ T cell DNA underwent sequencing with the Oncomine TCR Beta short-read assay. Someone extracted genomic DNA from cultured CD4+ T cells. TCRdb independently ran MiXCR on the PCR reads; one entry per CDR3 protein. The sample lists 12,000 or so distinct CDR3 sequences, under 45% occurring once. Germline V CDR1 and CDR2: DFQATT, SNEGSKA (reference sequence). Trimming took 0 bases from V and 2 from J, leaving 0 bases between them. The CDR3 has 11 residues. As concerns this clonotype: Its antigen is currently unknown.

Treatment specified: roughly 10-day PBMC culture with coronavirus spike peptide pools or control peptides (ViraFEST assay). Ahead of the COVID-19 pandemic (2011-2018), the CD4+ T cells of the unexposed donor were collected. This sequence joins TRBV20-1 and TRBJ2-3; unclear D gene. Sequenced: CD4+ T cells from blood, cultured in vitro. This TCR came from a human donor in good health. Written as DNA, the CDR3 is TGCAGTGCTAGAGACACAGATACGCAGTATTTT. Translated: CSARDTDTQYF.